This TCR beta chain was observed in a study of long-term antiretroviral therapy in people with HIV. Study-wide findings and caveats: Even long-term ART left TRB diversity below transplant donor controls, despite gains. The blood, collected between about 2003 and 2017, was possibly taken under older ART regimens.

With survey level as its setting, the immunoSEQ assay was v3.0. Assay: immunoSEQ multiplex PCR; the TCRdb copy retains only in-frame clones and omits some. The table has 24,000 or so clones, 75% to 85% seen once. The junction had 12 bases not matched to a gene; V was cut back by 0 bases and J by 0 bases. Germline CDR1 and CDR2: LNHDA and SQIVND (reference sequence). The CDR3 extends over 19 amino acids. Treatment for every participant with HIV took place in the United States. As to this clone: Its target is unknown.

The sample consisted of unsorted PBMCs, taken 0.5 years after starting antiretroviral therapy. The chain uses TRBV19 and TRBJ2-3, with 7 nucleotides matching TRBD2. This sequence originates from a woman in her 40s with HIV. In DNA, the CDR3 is TGTGCCAGTAGTATAGAACCCCGCTCGACTAGCAGAAGCACAGATACGCAGTATTTT. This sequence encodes CASSIEPRSTSRSTDTQYF.